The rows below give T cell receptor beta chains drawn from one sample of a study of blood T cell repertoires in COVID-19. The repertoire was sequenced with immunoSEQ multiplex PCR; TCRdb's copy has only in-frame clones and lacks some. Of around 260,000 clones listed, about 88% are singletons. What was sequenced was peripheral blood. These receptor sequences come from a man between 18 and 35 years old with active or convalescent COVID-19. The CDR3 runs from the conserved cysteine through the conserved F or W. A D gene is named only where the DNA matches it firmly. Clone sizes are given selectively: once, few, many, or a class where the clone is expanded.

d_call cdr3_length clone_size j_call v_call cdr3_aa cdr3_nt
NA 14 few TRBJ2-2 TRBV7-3 CASSLAGDTGELFF TGTGCCAGCAGCTTAGCAGGGGACACCGGGGAGCTGTTTTTT
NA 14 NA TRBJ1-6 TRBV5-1 CASSLGRGNSPLHF TGCGCCAGCAGCTTGGGGCGGGGCAATTCACCCCTCCACTTT
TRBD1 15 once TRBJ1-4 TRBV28 CATRTGGVGEEKLFF TGTGCCACCCGGACAGGGGGAGTCGGAGAGGAAAAACTGTTTTTT
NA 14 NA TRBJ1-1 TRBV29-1 CSVWGGEVVTEAFF TGCAGCGTTTGGGGGGGGGAAGTGGTCACTGAAGCTTTCTTT
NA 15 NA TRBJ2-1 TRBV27 CASSLALPVSDEQFF TGTGCCAGCAGTTTGGCACTCCCGGTTAGCGATGAGCAGTTCTTC
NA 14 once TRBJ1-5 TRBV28 CASSFWQNNQPQHF TGTGCCAGCAGTTTTTGGCAGAACAATCAGCCCCAGCATTTT
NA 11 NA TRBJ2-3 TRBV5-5 CASSFRDTQYF TGTGCCAGCAGCTTTCGGGATACGCAGTATTTT
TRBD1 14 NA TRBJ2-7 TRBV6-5 CASSFTGVAYEQYF TGTGCCAGCAGTTTCACAGGGGTAGCTTACGAGCAGTACTTC
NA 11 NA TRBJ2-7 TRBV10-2 CASSDFGGQYF TGCGCCAGCAGTGATTTCGGAGGGCAGTACTTC
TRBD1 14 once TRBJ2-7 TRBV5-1 CASSAGTDDYEQYF TGCGCCAGCAGCGCCGGGACAGATGACTACGAGCAGTACTTC
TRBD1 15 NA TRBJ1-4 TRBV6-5 CASSYQGTVNEKLFF TGTGCCAGCAGTTACCAAGGGACAGTTAATGAAAAACTGTTTTTT
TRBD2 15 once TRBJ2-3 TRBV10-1 CASTPGLAGSDTQYF TGCGCCAGCACTCCGGGACTAGCGGGGTCAGATACGCAGTATTTT
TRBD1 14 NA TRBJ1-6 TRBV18 CASSGTGTNSPLHF TGTGCCAGCTCAGGGACAGGGACCAATTCACCCCTCCACTTT
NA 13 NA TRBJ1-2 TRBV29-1 CSVGGTAAGGYTF TGCAGCGTTGGAGGAACAGCTGCAGGGGGCTACACCTTC
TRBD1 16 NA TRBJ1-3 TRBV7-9 CASSLKGGTGGVPQYF TGTGCCAGCAGCTTAAAAGGCGGGACAGGGGGAGTACCTCAATATTTT
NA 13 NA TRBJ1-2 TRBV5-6 CASSFSGGRGYTF TGTGCCAGCAGCTTTTCCGGGGGTCGTGGCTACACCTTC
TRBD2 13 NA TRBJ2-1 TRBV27 CASRGGTYNEQFF TGTGCCAGCAGGGGGGGGACCTACAATGAGCAGTTCTTC
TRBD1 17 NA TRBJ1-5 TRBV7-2 CASSLAGFGQGGQPQHF TGTGCCAGCAGCTTAGCGGGGTTCGGACAGGGAGGACAGCCCCAGCATTTT
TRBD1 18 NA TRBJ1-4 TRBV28 CASSSAAVKDRGDEKLFF TGTGCCAGCAGTAGCGCCGCCGTTAAAGACAGGGGAGACGAAAAACTGTTTTTT
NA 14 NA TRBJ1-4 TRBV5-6 CASSLDDSNEKLFF TGTGCCAGCAGCTTAGATGACTCTAATGAAAAACTGTTTTTT
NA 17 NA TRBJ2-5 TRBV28 CASSLLSRARGQETQYF TGTGCCAGCAGCCTTCTTAGCAGGGCTCGGGGGCAAGAGACCCAGTACTTC
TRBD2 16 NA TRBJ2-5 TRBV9 CASSVGGLAAQETQYF TGTGCCAGCAGCGTAGGAGGACTAGCGGCGCAAGAGACCCAGTACTTC
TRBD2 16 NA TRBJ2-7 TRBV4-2 CASSQEALAGSYEQYF TGTGCCAGCAGCCAAGAGGCACTAGCGGGATCCTACGAGCAGTACTTC
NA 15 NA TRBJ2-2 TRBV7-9 CASSLVGGNTGELFF TGTGCCAGCAGCTTAGTCGGGGGGAACACCGGGGAGCTGTTTTTT
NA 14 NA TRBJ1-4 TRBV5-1 CASSLYSAHEKLFF TGCGCCAGCAGCTTGTACAGTGCGCATGAAAAACTGTTTTTT
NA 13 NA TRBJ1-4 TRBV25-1 CASSTTGLEKLFF TGTGCCAGCAGCACCACAGGGCTCGAAAAACTGTTTTTT
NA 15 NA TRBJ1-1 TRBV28 CASSGGGARDTEAFF TGTGCCAGCAGTGGTGGGGGCGCGAGAGACACTGAAGCTTTCTTT
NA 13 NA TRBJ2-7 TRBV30 CAWSRQGSYEQYF TGTGCCTGGAGTCGTCAGGGTTCCTACGAGCAGTACTTC
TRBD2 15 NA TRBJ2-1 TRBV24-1 CATSDAGLIYNEQFF TGTGCCACCAGTGACGCGGGACTAATCTACAATGAGCAGTTCTTC
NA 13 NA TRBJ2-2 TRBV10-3 CAISELESGELFF TGTGCCATCAGTGAGTTAGAGTCCGGGGAGCTGTTTTTT
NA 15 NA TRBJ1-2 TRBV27 CASSWVKGSGYGYTF TGTGCCAGCAGTTGGGTAAAAGGTTCGGGCTATGGCTACACCTTC
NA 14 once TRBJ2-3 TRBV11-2 CASTSDWGTDTQYF TGTGCCAGCACTTCAGACTGGGGCACAGATACGCAGTATTTT
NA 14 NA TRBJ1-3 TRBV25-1 CASNPRVFGNTIYF TGTGCCAGCAACCCCAGGGTATTTGGAAACACCATATATTTT
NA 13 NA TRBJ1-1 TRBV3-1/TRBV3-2 CASSEGGVTEAFF TGTGCCAGCAGCGAGGGGGGGGTCACTGAAGCTTTCTTT
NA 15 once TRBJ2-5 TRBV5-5 CASSLALTVQETQYF TGTGCCAGCAGCTTGGCCCTAACGGTCCAAGAGACCCAGTACTTC
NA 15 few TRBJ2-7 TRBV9 CASSVQAGPSYEQYF TGTGCCAGCAGCGTACAGGCGGGGCCATCCTACGAGCAGTACTTC
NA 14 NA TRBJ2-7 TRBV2 CASTNHLGPYEQYF TGTGCCAGCACGAACCACCTCGGTCCCTACGAGCAGTACTTC
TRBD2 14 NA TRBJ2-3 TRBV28 CASSTGGAEDTQYF TGTGCCAGCAGTACCGGGGGGGCCGAAGATACGCAGTATTTT
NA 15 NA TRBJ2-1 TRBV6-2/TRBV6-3 CASSSRARQNNEQFF TGTGCCAGCAGTTCACGGGCCAGACAGAACAATGAGCAGTTCTTC
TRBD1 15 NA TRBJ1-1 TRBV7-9 CASSYGQGEFNEAFF TGTGCCAGCAGCTATGGACAGGGAGAATTTAATGAAGCTTTCTTT
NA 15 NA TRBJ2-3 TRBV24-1 CATSDFSGAEDTQYF TGTGCCACCAGTGATTTCTCAGGGGCAGAAGATACGCAGTATTTT
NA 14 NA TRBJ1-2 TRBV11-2 CASRTPTANYGYTF TGTGCCAGCAGGACTCCGACAGCTAACTATGGCTACACCTTC
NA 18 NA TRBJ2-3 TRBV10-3 CAISETDAPGLEQDTQYF TGTGCCATCAGTGAGACCGACGCTCCGGGACTGGAACAAGATACGCAGTATTTT
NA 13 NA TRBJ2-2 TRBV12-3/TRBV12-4 CASSLGGGGELFF TGTGCCAGCAGTTTGGGAGGGGGCGGGGAGCTGTTTTTT
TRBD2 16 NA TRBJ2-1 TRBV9 CASSVEPSGRRNEQFF TGTGCCAGCAGCGTAGAACCTAGCGGGAGACGAAATGAGCAGTTCTTC
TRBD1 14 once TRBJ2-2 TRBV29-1 CSVAQGGGTGELFF TGCAGCGTTGCACAGGGGGGCGGCACCGGGGAGCTGTTTTTT
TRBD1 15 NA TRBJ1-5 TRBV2 CASSEVEQGNQPQHF TGTGCCAGCAGTGAAGTAGAACAGGGGAATCAGCCCCAGCATTTT
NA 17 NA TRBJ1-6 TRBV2 CASSAPGRSSYNSPLHF TGTGCCAGCAGTGCCCCAGGGAGGAGCTCCTATAATTCACCCCTCCACTTT
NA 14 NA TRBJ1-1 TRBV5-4 CASSHWAANTEAFF TGTGCCAGCAGTCACTGGGCAGCGAACACTGAAGCTTTCTTT
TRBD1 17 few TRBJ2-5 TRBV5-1 CASSLEDPTGSQETQYF TGCGCCAGCAGCTTGGAGGACCCGACAGGGAGCCAAGAGACCCAGTACTTC